This T cell receptor (beta chain) was identified during a study of blood T cells in healthy people across ages. Study observations and caveats: In older individuals, TCR beta diversity per million T cells was lower, falling roughly linearly with age. Fewer expanded clones and more diversity marked long-lived versus aged donors.

A second about 7 to 11 cycle PCR used barcoded and J-beta primers. TCRdb reanalysed the 5' RACE reads using MiXCR and keeps one entry per CDR3 protein. The profile shows some 560,000 distinct CDR3 sequences, about 27% of them singletons. The germline CDR1 and CDR2 sequences are SGHRS and YFSETQ. The CDR3 contains 16 residues. The J segment lost 1 base and the V segment lost 4 bases, leaving 6 bases of the junction unmatched. This clonotype has more than one count but fewer than ten. Its antigen remains unknown. The same sample was also used in a study of T cells of mothers and their children.

This clonotype originated in a boy younger than 10 in good health. Source material: blood. V is TRBV5-1 and J is TRBJ1-4; 8 bases match TRBD1. This CDR3 is CASSLTGGGTNEKLFF. DNA for the CDR3: TGCGCCAGCAGCCTTACAGGGGGAGGAACTAATGAAAAACTGTTTTTT.